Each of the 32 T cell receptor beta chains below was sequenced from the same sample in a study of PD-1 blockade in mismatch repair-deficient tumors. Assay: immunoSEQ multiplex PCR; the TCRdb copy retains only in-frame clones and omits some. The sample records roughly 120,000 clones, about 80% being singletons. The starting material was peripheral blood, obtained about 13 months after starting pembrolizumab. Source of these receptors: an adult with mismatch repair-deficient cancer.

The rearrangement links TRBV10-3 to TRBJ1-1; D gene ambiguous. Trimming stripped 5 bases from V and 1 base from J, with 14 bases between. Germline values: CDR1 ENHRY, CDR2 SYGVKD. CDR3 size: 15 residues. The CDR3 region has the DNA TGTGCCATCAGTCCCCTACCGGCAGGGAACACTGAAGCTTTCTTT. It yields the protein CAISPLPAGNTEAFF.

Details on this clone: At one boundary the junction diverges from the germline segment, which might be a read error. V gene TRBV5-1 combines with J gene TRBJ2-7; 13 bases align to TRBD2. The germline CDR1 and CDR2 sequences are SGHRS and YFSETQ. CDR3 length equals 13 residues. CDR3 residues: CASKGLAGSEQHF. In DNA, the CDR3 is TGCGCCAGCAAGGGACTAGCGGGAAGCGAGCAGCACTTC.

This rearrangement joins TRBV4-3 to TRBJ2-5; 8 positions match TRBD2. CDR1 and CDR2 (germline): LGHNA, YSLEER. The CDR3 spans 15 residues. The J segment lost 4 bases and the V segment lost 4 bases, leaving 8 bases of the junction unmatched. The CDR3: CASSLGTSGGETQYF. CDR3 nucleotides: TGCGCCAGCAGCCTCGGGACTAGTGGCGGAGAGACCCAGTACTTC.

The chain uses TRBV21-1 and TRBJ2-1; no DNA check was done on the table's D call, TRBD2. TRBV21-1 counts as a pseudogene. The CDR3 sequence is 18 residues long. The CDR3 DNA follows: TGTGCCAGCAGCAAAGCGCTGACTAGCGGGAATGTGAACAATGAGCAGTTCTTC. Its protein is CASSKALTSGNVNNEQFF.

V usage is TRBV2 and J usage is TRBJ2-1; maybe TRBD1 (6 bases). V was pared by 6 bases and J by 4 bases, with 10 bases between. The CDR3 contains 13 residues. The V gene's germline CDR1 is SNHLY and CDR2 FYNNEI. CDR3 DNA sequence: TGTGCCAGCAGGGATACAGGGTACAATGAGCAGTTCTTC. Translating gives CASRDTGYNEQFF.

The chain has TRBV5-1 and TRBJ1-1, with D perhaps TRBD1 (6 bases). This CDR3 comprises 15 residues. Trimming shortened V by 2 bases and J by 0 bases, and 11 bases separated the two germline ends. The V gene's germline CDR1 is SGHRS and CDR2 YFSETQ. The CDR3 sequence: CASSLQGNMNTEAFF. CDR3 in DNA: TGCGCCAGCAGCTTACAGGGAAACATGAACACTGAAGCTTTCTTT. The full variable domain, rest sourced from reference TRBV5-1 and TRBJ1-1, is KAGVTQTPRYLIKTRGQQVTLSCSPISGHRSVSWYQQTPGQGLQFLFEYFSETQRNKGNFPGRFSGRQFSNSRSEMNVSTLELGDSALYLCASSLQGNMNTEAFFGQGTRLTVV.

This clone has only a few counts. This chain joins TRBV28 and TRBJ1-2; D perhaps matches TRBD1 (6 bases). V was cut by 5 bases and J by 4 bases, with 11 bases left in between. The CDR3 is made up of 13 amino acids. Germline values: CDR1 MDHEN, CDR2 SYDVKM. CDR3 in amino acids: CASSPGDIYGYTF. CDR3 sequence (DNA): TGTGCCAGCAGTCCCGGGGACATCTATGGCTACACCTTC.

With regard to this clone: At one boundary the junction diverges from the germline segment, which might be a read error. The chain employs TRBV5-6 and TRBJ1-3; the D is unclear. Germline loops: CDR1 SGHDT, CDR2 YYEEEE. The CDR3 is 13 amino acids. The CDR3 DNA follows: TGTGCCAGCAGCTTGGCTTCTGTAAACACCATATATTTT. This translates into CASSLASVNTIYF.

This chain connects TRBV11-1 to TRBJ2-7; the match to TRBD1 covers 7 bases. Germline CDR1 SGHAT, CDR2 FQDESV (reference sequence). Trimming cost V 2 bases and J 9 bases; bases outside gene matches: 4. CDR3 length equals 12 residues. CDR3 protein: CASSLFRTGQYF. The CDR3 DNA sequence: TGTGCCAGCAGCTTATTTCGGACAGGGCAGTACTTC. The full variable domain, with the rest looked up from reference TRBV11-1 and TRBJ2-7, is EAEVAQSPRYKITEKSQAVAFWCDPISGHATLYWYRQILGQGPELLVQFQDESVVDDSQLPKDRFSAERLKGVDSTLKIQPAELGDSAMYLCASSLFRTGQYFGPGTRLTVT.

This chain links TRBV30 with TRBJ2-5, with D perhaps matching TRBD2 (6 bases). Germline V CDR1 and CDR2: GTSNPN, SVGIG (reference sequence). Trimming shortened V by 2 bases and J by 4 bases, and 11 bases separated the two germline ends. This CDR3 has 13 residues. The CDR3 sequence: CAWSLANLETQYF. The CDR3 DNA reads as TGTGCCTGGAGTCTAGCGAATTTAGAGACCCAGTACTTC.

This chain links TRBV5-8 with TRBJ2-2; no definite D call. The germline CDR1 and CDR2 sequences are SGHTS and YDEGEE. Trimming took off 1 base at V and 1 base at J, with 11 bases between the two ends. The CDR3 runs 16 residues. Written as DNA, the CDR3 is TGTGCCAGCAGCTTGCCTTGGACCAAGAACACCGGGGAGCTGTTTTTT. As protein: CASSLPWTKNTGELFF. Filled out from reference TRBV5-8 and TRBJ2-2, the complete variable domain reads EAGVTQSPTHLIKTRGQQATLRCSPISGHTSVYWYQQALGLGLQFLLWYDEGEERNRGNFPPRFSGRQFPNYSSELNVNALELEDSALYLCASSLPWTKNTGELFFGEGSRLTVL.

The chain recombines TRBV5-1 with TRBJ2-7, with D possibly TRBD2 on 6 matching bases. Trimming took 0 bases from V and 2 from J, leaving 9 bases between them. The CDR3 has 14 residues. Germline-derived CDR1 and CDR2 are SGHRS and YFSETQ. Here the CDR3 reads CASSLGLVPYEQYF. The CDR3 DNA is TGCGCCAGCAGCTTGGGACTAGTTCCCTACGAGCAGTACTTC.

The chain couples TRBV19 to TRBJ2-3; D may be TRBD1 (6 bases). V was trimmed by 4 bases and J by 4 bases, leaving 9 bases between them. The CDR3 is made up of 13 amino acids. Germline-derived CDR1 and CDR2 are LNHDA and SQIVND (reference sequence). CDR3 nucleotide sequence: TGTGCCAGTAGTAAAGAGGGGGCAGATACGCAGTATTTT. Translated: CASSKEGADTQYF.

Here the CDR3 DNA reads TGCGCCAGCAGTGAAAGCGGGGGCCAAGAGACCCAGTACTTC. It specifies CASSESGGQETQYF. The rearrangement uses TRBV10-1 and TRBJ2-5; 8 positions agree with TRBD2. The CDR3 has 14 residues. The germline gives CDR1 WNHNN, CDR2 SYGVQD (reference sequence). The trim removed 3 bases at V and 1 base at J, leaving 1 base unmatched.

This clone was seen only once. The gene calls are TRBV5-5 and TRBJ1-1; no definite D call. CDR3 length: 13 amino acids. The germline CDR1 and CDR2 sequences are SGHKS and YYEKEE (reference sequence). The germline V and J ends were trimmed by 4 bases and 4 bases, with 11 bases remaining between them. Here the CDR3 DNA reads TGTGCCAGCAGCAAAGTTGGTAGCACTGAAGCTTTCTTT. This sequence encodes CASSKVGSTEAFF.

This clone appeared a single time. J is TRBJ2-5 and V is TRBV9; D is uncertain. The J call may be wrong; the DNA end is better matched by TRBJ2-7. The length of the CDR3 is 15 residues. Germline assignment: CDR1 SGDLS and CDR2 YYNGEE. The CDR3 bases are TGTGCCAGCAGCCCCTCGGCACTAACCGGGCACGAGCAGTACTTC. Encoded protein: CASSPSALTGHEQYF.

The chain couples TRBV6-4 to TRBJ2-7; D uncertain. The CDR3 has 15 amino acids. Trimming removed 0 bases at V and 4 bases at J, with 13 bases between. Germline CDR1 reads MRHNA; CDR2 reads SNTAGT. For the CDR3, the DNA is TGTGCCAGCAGTGACTCAACAGCTCCCAATTACGAGCAGTACTTC. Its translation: CASSDSTAPNYEQYF.

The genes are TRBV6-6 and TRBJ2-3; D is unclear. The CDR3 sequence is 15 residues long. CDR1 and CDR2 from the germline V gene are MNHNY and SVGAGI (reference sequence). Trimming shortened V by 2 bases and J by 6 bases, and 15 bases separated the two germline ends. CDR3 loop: CASSYNSQSPDTQYF. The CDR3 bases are TGTGCCAGCAGTTACAATTCCCAATCTCCGGATACGCAGTATTTT.

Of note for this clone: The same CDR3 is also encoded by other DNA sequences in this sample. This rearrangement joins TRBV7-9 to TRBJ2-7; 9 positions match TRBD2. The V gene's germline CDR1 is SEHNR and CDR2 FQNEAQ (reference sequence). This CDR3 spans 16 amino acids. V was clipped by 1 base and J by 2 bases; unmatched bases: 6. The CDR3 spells CASSLGGSGGTYEQYF. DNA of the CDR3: TGTGCCAGCAGCTTAGGAGGTAGCGGGGGCACCTACGAGCAGTACTTC.

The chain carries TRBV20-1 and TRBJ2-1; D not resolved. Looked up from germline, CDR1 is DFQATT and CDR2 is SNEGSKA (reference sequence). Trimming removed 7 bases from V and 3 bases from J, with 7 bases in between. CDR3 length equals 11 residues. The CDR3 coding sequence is TGCAGTGTAGGCCTCTACAATGAGCAGTTCTTC. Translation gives CSVGLYNEQFF.

CDR3 nucleotide sequence: TGTGCTAGTGGTTCGCAGGTGAACACTGAAGCTTTCTTT. This sequence encodes CASGSQVNTEAFF. V gene TRBV12-5 combines with J gene TRBJ1-1; D not certain. V was cut by 4 bases and J by 0 bases, with 6 bases left in between. This CDR3 spans 13 amino acids. Per the germline V gene, CDR1 is LGHNT and CDR2 is FRNRAP. The entire variable domain, with the rest obtained from reference TRBV12-5 and TRBJ1-1, is as follows: DARVTQTPRHKVTEMGQEVTMRCQPILGHNTVFWYRQTMMQGLELLAYFRNRAPLDDSGMPKDRFSAEMPDATLATLKIQPSEPRDSAVYFCASGSQVNTEAFFGQGTRLTVV.

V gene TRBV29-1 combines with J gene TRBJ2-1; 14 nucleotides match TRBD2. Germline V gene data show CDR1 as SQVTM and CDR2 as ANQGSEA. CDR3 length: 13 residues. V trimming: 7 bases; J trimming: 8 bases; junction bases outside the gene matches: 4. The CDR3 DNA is TGCAGCGGGGGACTAGCGGGAGCCGATGAGCAGTTCTTC. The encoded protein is CSGGLAGADEQFF.

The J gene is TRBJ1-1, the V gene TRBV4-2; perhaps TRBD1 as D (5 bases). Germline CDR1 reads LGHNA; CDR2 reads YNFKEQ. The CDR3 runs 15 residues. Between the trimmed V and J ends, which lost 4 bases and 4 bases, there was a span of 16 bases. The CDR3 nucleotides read TGTGCCAGCAGCCCGGGACCCGGGGTAGGCACTGAAGCTTTCTTT. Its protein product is CASSPGPGVGTEAFF.

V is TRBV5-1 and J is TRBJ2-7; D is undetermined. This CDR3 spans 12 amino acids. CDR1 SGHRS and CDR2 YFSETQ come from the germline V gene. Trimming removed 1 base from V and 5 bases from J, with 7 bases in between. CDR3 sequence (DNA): TGCGCCAGCAGCTTGAAAGGGCACGAGCAGTACTTC. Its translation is CASSLKGHEQYF.

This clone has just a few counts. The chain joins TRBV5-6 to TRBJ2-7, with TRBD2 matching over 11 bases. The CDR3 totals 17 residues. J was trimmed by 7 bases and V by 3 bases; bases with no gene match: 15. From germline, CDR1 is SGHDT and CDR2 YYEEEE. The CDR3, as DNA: TGTGCCAGCAGCTATAGCGGGAGGGCCGGATCAGCGTATGAGCAGTACTTC. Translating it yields CASSYSGRAGSAYEQYF. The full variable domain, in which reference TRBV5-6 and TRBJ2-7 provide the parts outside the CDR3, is DAGVTQSPTHLIKTRGQQVTLRCSPKSGHDTVSWYQQALGQGPQFIFQYYEEEERQRGNFPDRFSGHQFPNYSSELNVNALLLGDSALYLCASSYSGRAGSAYEQYFGPGTRLTVT.

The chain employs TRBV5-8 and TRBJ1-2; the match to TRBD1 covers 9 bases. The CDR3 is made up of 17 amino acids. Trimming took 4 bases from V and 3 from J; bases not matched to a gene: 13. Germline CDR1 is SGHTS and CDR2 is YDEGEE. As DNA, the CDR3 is TGTGCCAGCAGCCGAGCCAAGGCCGGACAGGGGTACTATGGCTACACCTTC. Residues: CASSRAKAGQGYYGYTF.

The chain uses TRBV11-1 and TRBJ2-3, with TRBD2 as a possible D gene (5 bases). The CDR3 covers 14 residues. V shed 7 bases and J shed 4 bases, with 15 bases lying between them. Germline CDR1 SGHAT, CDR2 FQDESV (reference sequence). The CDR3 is CASNTRAGPDTQYF. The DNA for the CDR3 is TGTGCCAGCAATACTAGAGCCGGCCCAGATACGCAGTATTTT.

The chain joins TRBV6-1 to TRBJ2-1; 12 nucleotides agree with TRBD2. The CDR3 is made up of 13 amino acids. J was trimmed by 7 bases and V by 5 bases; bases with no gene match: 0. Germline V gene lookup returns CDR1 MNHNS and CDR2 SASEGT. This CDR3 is CASSLAGGNEQFF. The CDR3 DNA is TGTGCCAGCAGTCTAGCGGGAGGGAATGAGCAGTTCTTC.

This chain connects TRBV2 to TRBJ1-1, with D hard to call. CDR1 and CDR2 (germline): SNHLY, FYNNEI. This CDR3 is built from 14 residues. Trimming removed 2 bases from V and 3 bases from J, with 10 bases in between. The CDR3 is CASSEQGRDTEAFF. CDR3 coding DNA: TGTGCCAGCAGTGAACAAGGGCGGGACACTGAAGCTTTCTTT.

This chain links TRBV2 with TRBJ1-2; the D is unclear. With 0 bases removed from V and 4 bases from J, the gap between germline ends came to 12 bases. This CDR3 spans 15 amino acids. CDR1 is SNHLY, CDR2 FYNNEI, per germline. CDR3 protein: CASSEAEQSSYGYTF. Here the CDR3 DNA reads TGTGCCAGCAGTGAAGCGGAACAGTCCTCCTATGGCTACACCTTC.

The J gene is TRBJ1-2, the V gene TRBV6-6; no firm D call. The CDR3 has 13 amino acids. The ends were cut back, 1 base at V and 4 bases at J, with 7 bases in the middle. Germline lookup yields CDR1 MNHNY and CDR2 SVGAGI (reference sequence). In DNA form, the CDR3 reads TGTGCCAGCAGTTACTTCGAAGGCTATGGCTACACCTTC. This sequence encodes CASSYFEGYGYTF.

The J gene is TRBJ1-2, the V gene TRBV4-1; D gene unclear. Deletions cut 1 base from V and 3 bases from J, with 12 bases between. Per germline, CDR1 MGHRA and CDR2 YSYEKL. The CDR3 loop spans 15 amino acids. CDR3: CASSQVEGNHYGYTF. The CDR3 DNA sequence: TGCGCCAGCAGCCAAGTCGAGGGAAATCACTATGGCTACACCTTC.